These 15 T cell receptor beta chains were all obtained from the same sample, sequenced in a study of blood T cell repertoires in COVID-19. Method: immunoSEQ multiplex PCR; TCRdb's copy keeps in-frame clones and lacks some. The repertoire includes approximately 230,000 clones, approximately 80% of them detected once, and 3% to 4% sits in the top ten. Input material: peripheral blood. The receptors originated from a woman in her 40s with active or convalescent COVID-19.

The chain has TRBV19 and TRBJ1-2, with 8 bases fitting TRBD1. Germline V gene data show CDR1 as LNHDA and CDR2 as SQIVND (reference sequence). J lost 3 bases, V lost 6 bases, and 12 bases had no gene match. CDR3 length: 16 residues. CDR3 coding DNA: TGTGCCAGTAGATTCGGGGACAGGATGGGAGACTATGGCTACACCTTC. This translates into CASRFGDRMGDYGYTF.

The chain carries TRBV5-1 and TRBJ2-5; possible D gene TRBD1, 6 bases. V lost 6 bases to trimming and J lost 5 bases, with 17 bases between them. Germline CDR1 reads SGHRS; CDR2 reads YFSETQ. The CDR3 loop spans 14 amino acids. CDR3 nucleotide sequence: TGCGCCAGCAAGGTTGAGGACAGTCGGGAGACCCAGTACTTC. This translates into CASKVEDSRETQYF.

This chain connects TRBV5-6 to TRBJ1-1; D call uncertain. The CDR3 length is 13 residues. Germline V CDR1 and CDR2: SGHDT, YYEEEE. V lost 2 bases, J lost 2 bases, and 7 bases lay in between. CDR3 sequence reads: CASSFGGNTEAFF. Here the CDR3 DNA reads TGTGCCAGCAGCTTCGGCGGAAACACTGAAGCTTTCTTT.

The chain links TRBV28 to TRBJ1-6; TRBD1 matches 9 bases. Germline values: CDR1 MDHEN, CDR2 SYDVKM. V trimming: 5 bases; J trimming: 9 bases; junction bases outside the gene matches: 5. This CDR3 has 14 residues. The CDR3 sequence: CASSLQGASSPLHF. The DNA for the CDR3 is TGTGCCAGCAGTCTACAGGGGGCGTCTTCACCCCTCCACTTT.

The V call is TRBV5-5, the J call TRBJ2-1; D may be TRBD1 (5 bases). CDR1 is SGHKS and CDR2 is YYEKEE in the germline V gene (reference sequence). Trimming stripped 4 bases from V and 1 base from J, with 12 bases between. The CDR3 has 15 amino acids. The CDR3 spells CASSMDISSYNEQFF. The CDR3 nucleotides read TGTGCCAGCAGCATGGACATTTCTTCCTACAATGAGCAGTTCTTC.

DNA for the CDR3: TGTGCCAGCAGCTTAGGGCAGGGCCATAATTCACCCCTCCACTTT. Translation: CASSLGQGHNSPLHF. The chain carries TRBV11-2 and TRBJ1-6; TRBD1 might be the D (5 bases). Germline V lookup: CDR1 SGHAT, CDR2 FQNNGV. The CDR3 is 15 residues long. V lost 1 base, J lost 5 bases, and 9 bases lay in between. Combining the CDR3 with reference TRBV11-2 and TRBJ1-6 gives the whole variable domain EAGVAQSPRYKIIEKRQSVAFWCNPISGHATLYWYQQILGQGPKLLIQFQNNGVVDDSQLPKDRFSAERLKGVDSTLKIQPAKLEDSAVYLCASSLGQGHNSPLHFGNGTRLTVT.

The rearrangement joins TRBV7-9 to TRBJ2-1, with 15 bases identical to TRBD2. The germline gives CDR1 SEHNR, CDR2 FQNEAQ (reference sequence). The CDR3 loop spans 15 amino acids. V dropped 3 bases and J dropped 9; count of bases not matched to a gene: 3. The DNA of the CDR3 is TGTGCCAGCAGCTTCGGACTAGCGGGGGGGCTTGAGCAGTTCTTC. Translating it yields CASSFGLAGGLEQFF. The full variable domain, its missing parts supplied by reference TRBV7-9 and TRBJ2-1, is DTGVSQNPRHKITKRGQNVTFRCDPISEHNRLYWYRQTLGQGPEFLTYFQNEAQLEKSRLLSDRFSAERPKGSFSTLEIQRTEQGDSAMYLCASSFGLAGGLEQFFGPGTRLTVL.

This chain uses TRBV9 with TRBJ1-2; no clear D. The V gene lost 4 bases and the J gene lost 7 bases, with 20 bases spanning the gap. The CDR3 totals 15 residues. The germline gives CDR1 SGDLS, CDR2 YYNGEE. For the CDR3, the DNA is TGTGCCAGCAGCCGAGAGCCGCGGGGAATGAGTGGCTACACCTTC. Translated: CASSREPRGMSGYTF.

This rearrangement joins TRBV5-4 to TRBJ2-7, with TRBD1 matching over 10 bases. This CDR3 spans 16 amino acids. The germline gives CDR1 SGHNT, CDR2 YYREEE (reference sequence). J was trimmed by 5 bases and V by 5 bases; bases with no gene match: 13. In nucleotides, the CDR3 is TGTGCCAGCAGATCGTCGGGGACAGGGGTCTTCGACGAGCAGTACGTC. Protein: CASRSSGTGVFDEQYV.

The V call is TRBV5-1, the J call TRBJ1-1; D unresolved. Germline V CDR1 and CDR2: SGHRS, YFSETQ. The CDR3 loop spans 15 amino acids. Trimming removed 0 bases from V and 11 bases from J, with 20 bases in between. CDR3 bases: TGCGCCAGCAGCTTGGTGGCCGATCCGGGGATAGATGCTTTCTTT. Amino acid sequence: CASSLVADPGIDAFF.

The chain carries TRBV27 and TRBJ2-7, with TRBD2 matching 12 bases. The CDR3 length is 15 residues. With V trimmed by 5 bases and J by 3 bases, 5 bases remained unmatched. CDR1 is MNHEY and CDR2 is SMNVEV in the germline V gene (reference sequence). The CDR3 sequence: CASSATSGGFYEQYV. CDR3 nucleotide sequence: TGTGCCAGCAGTGCGACTAGCGGGGGTTTCTACGAGCAGTACGTC.

This sequence joins TRBV25-1 and TRBJ2-3; D perhaps matches TRBD1 (6 bases). CDR1 and CDR2 from the germline V gene are MGHDK and SYGVNS. This CDR3 spans 15 amino acids. Trimming took 5 bases from V and 1 from J, leaving 13 bases between them. This CDR3 is CASSQQGLGTDTQYF. DNA for the CDR3: TGTGCCAGCAGTCAACAGGGTCTAGGCACAGATACGCAGTATTTT.

The chain uses TRBV19 and TRBJ2-2, with D unclear. Trimming stripped 7 bases from V and 0 bases from J, with 9 bases between. Germline assignment: CDR1 LNHDA and CDR2 SQIVND (reference sequence). The CDR3 extends over 14 amino acids. CDR3 region: CASNLGANTGELFF. CDR3 sequence (DNA): TGTGCCAGTAATCTAGGCGCGAACACCGGGGAGCTGTTTTTT.

The V call is TRBV5-1, the J call TRBJ2-3; tentatively, D is TRBD2 (6 bases). This CDR3 contains 14 residues. V was clipped by 7 bases and J by 0 bases, with 12 bases between them. Germline CDR1 SGHRS, CDR2 YFSETQ. As DNA, the CDR3 is TGCGCCAGCCGGGAGACGACTAGCACAGATACGCAGTATTTT. This sequence encodes CASRETTSTDTQYF.

The chain couples TRBV28 to TRBJ1-6; 7 bases are shared with TRBD1. V lost 2 bases and J lost 6; bases outside the gene matches: 19. The germline V gene has CDR1 MDHEN and CDR2 SYDVKM. This CDR3 is 20 amino acids long. CDR3 region: CASSLPRQGVRGIGNSPLHF. CDR3 nucleotides: TGTGCCAGCAGTTTACCGAGGCAGGGGGTTCGGGGAATCGGTAATTCACCCCTCCACTTT.